This T cell receptor beta chain was sequenced in a study of beta chain features in type 1 diabetes. As for the study in general: What patients shared with healthy donors was a similar profile of age, gender and cell yields.

Germline V gives CDR1 SGHRS, CDR2 YFSETQ. V lost 4 bases and J 2 bases, leaving 19 bases between the germline ends. This CDR3 is built from 16 residues. Only a few counts were recorded for this clone. Investigators reverse transcribed all isolated RNA, so they sequenced expressed TCRB transcripts. Measured with immunoSEQ multiplex PCR; TCRdb has only the in-frame clones, and not every one. The top ten clones hold 0.68% of a sample with 110,000 to 150,000 clones, approximately 9.2% of them seen once. This sequence was found in a man between 18 and 35 years old in good health. The material sequenced was central memory CD4+ T cells from blood. The chain couples TRBV5-1 to TRBJ2-7, with D perhaps matching TRBD1 (6 bases). This CDR3 is CASSPVTGAIPYEQYF. CDR3 DNA sequence: TGCGCCAGCAGCCCGGTGACAGGTGCAATTCCCTACGAGCAGTACTTC.